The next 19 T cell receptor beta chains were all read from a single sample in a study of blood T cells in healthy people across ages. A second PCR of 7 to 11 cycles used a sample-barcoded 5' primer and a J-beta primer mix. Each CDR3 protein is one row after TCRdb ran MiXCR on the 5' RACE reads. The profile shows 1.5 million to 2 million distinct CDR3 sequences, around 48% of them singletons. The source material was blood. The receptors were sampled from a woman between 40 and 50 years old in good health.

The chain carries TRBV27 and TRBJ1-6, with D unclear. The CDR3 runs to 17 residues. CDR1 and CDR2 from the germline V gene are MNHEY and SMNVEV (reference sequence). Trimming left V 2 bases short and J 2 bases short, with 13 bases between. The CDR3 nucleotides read TGTGCCAGCAGTTTAATCCCTTCGGCGCCCTATAATTCACCCCTCCACTTT. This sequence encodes CASSLIPSAPYNSPLHF.

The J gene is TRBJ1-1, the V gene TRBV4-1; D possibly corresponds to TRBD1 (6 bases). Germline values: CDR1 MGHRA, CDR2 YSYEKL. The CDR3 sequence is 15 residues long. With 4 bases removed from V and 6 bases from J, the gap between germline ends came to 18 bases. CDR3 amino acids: CASSLGQLSRAEAFF. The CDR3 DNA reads TGCGCCAGCAGCCTTGGACAGCTAAGTAGGGCTGAAGCTTTCTTT.

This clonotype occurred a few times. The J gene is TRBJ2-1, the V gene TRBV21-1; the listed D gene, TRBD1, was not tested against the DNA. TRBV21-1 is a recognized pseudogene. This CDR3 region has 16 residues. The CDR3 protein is CASSKAGTGGYNEQFF. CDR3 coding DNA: TGTGCCAGCAGCAAAGCCGGGACAGGGGGCTACAATGAGCAGTTCTTC.

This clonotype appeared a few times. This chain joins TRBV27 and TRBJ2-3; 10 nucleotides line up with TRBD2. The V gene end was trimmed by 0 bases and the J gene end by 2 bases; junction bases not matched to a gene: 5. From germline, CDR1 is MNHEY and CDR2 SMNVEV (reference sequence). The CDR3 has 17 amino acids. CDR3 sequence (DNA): TGTGCCAGCAGTTTATCTAAGCGGGGGGGGTACACAGATACGCAGTATTTT. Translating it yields CASSLSKRGGYTDTQYF.

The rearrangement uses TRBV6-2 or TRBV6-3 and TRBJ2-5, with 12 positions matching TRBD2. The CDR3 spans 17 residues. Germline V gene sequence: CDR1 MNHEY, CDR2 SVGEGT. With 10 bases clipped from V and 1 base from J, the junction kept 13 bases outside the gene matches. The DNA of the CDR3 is TGTGCCACCTATCAGATGGGACTAGCGGGTTCCCAAGAGACCCAGTACTTC. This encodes CATYQMGLAGSQETQYF.

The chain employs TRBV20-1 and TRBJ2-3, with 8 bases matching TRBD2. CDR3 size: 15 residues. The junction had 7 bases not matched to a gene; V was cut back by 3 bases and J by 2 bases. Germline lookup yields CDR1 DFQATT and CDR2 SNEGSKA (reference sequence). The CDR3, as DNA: TGCAGTGCTAGGCTAATAGCGGGGCTCACAGATACGCAGTATTTT. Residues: CSARLIAGLTDTQYF.

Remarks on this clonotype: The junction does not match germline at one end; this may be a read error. In DNA form, the CDR3 reads TGTGCCAACAGCCAAGAGTCCCCGGAGGAGCAGTACTTC. Translated: CANSQESPEEQYF. The rearrangement links TRBV4-2 to TRBJ2-4; tentatively, D is TRBD2 (5 bases). Germline CDR1 reads LGHNA; CDR2 reads YNFKEQ. The CDR3 extends over 13 amino acids.

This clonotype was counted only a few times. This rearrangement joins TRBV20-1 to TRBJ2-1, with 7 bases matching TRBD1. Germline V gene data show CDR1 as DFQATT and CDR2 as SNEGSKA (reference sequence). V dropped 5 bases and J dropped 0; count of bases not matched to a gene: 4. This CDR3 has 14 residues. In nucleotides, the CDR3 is TGCAGTGCTCCGACAGGGAACTCCTACAATGAGCAGTTCTTC. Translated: CSAPTGNSYNEQFF.

DNA for the CDR3: TGCGCCAGCAGCCAAGACGGAACGGGGGGGCCAACAGAGACCCAGTACTTC. Translation: CASSQDGTGGPTETQYF. This sequence joins TRBV4-1 and TRBJ2-4, with 8 bases aligning to TRBD2. The DNA end favors TRBJ2-5, so the J call may be wrong. The CDR3 sequence is 17 residues long. Germline CDR1 MGHRA, CDR2 YSYEKL.

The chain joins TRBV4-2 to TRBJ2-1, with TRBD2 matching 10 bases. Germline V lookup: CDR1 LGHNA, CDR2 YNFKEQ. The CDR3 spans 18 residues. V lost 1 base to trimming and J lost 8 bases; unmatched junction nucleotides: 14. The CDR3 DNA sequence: TGTGCCAGCAGCCAAGTCGGCAGCGGGGGGGCAAGTGACTATGAGCAGTTCTTC. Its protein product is CASSQVGSGGASDYEQFF.

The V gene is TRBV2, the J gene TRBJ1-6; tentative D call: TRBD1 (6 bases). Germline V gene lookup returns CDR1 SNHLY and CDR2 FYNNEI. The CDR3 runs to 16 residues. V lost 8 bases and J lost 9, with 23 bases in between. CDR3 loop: CASLLTGGAIGSPLHF. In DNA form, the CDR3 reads TGTGCCAGCCTACTCACCGGGGGGGCAATAGGTTCACCCCTCCACTTT.

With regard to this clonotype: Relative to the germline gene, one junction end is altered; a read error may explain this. CDR3 residues: CASSQVDRGAQTQSF. The CDR3 DNA reads TGTGCCAGCAGCCAAGTCGACAGGGGAGCTCAGACCCAGTCCTTC. The rearrangement uses TRBV14 and TRBJ2-5; 8 positions match TRBD1. The CDR3 sequence is 15 residues long. Germline assignment: CDR1 SGHDN and CDR2 FVKESK.

The CDR3, as DNA: TGTGCCAGCAGTGAAGCAAACGCGAGGGAAAAACTGTTTTTT. It encodes CASSEANAREKLFF. The chain joins TRBV6-1 to TRBJ1-4; D is unresolved. Trimming took off 0 bases at V and 8 bases at J, with 10 bases between the two ends. In germline, CDR1 is MNHNS, CDR2 SASEGT. This CDR3 spans 14 amino acids.

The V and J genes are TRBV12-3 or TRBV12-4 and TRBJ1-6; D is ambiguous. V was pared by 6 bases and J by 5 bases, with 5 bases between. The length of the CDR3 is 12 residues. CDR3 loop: CASRLNNSPLHF. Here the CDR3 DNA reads TGTGCCAGCAGGCTAAATAATTCACCCCTCCACTTT.

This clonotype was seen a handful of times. This CDR3 is CASSRGHYGYTF. The CDR3 bases are TGTGCCAGCAGTCGGGGGCACTATGGCTACACCTTC. The V gene is TRBV12-3 or TRBV12-4, the J gene TRBJ1-2; TRBD1 is a possible D gene (6 bases). Trimming took 5 bases from V and 3 from J, leaving 7 bases between them. The CDR3 totals 12 residues.

CDR3 protein: CASSQDQGALGMGYGYTF. CDR3 bases: TGCGCCAGCAGCCAAGATCAGGGGGCGCTTGGAATGGGTTATGGCTACACCTTC. V usage is TRBV4-3 and J usage is TRBJ1-2; 8 bases agree with TRBD1. The CDR3 extends over 18 amino acids. The V gene end was trimmed by 0 bases and the J gene end by 5 bases; junction bases not matched to a gene: 14. CDR1 and CDR2 (germline): LGHNA, YSLEER.

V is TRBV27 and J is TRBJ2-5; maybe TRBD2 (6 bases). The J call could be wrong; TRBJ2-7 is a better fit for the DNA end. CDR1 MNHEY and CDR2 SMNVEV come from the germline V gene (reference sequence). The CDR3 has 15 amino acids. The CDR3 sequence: CASSSYGTPVYEQYF. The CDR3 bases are TGTGCCAGCAGTTCATACGGGACTCCTGTGTACGAGCAGTACTTC.

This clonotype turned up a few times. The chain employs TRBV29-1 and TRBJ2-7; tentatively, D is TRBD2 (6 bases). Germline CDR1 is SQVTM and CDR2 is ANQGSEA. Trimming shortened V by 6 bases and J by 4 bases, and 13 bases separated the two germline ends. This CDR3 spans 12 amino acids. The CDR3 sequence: CSVTGSTYEQYF. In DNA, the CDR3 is TGCAGCGTGACCGGGAGCACTTACGAGCAGTACTTC.

The CDR3 loop is CASSFAEANYGYTF. As DNA, the CDR3 is TGTGCCAGCAGTTTTGCGGAAGCTAACTATGGCTACACCTTC. The rearrangement links TRBV28 to TRBJ1-2; D is undetermined. The V end was cut by 3 bases, the J end by 0 bases, with 8 bases between. This CDR3 region has 14 residues. In germline, CDR1 is MDHEN, CDR2 SYDVKM.